Below are 8 T cell receptor beta chains sequenced from a single sample in a study of blood T cell repertoires in COVID-19 (dated by TCRdb to about 2020). Libraries were constructed by the immunoSEQ multiplex PCR assay. Sourced from immuneACCESS, this table was stored by TCRdb with only in-frame sequences that have V and J called. A share of the clones is absent; for the studies checked, an unresolved V gene accounts for under half, and the remainder has no known explanation. This sample is represented by roughly 60,000 clones; approximately 82% of them were singletons. Roughly 4% of the sample is in the top ten clones. The sample was peripheral blood. The receptors derive from a man aged 60 to 69 with acute or convalescent COVID-19.

The chain uses TRBV5-1 and TRBJ2-6; D ambiguous. This CDR3 spans 14 amino acids. Germline assignment: CDR1 SGHRS and CDR2 YFSETQ. The V end lost 8 bases, the J end lost 0 bases, and 9 bases lay between the germline ends. CDR3 sequence: CASTTGSGANVLTF. The CDR3 bases are TGCGCCAGTACCACCGGCTCTGGGGCCAACGTCCTGACTTTC.

The gene calls are TRBV5-1 and TRBJ2-3; 7 bases match TRBD1. After removal of 4 bases from V and 8 bases from J, the junction contained 10 bases not matched to a gene. CDR1 and CDR2 (germline): SGHRS, YFSETQ. CDR3 size: 14 residues. Here the CDR3 reads CASSGTDERGTQYF. The CDR3 DNA reads TGCGCCAGCAGCGGGACAGACGAAAGGGGTACGCAGTATTTT.

Remarks on this clone: An end of the junction does not agree with germline; a read error may underlie this. The chain recombines TRBV7-7 with TRBJ2-1; 10 nucleotides align to TRBD2. From germline, CDR1 is SSHAT and CDR2 FNYEAQ (reference sequence). There are 18 residues in the CDR3. CDR3 sequence (DNA): TGTGCTAGCAGCTTGGCACTAGCGGGGACGGTCTCCTACAATGAGCAGTTCTTC. It encodes CASSLALAGTVSYNEQFF.

In this sample, this clone turned up a few times. J is TRBJ2-3 and V is TRBV18; TRBD2 is a possible D gene (6 bases). The ends were cut back, 2 bases at V and 2 bases at J, with 14 bases in the middle. CDR3 length equals 16 residues. Germline CDR1 KGHSH, CDR2 LQKENI. The DNA of the CDR3 is TGTGCCAGCTCACCATTAACGGGACTGTTCACAGATACGCAGTATTTT. This codes for CASSPLTGLFTDTQYF.

This chain's CDR3 is CASSPGTGGSDTQYF. The CDR3 DNA reads TGCGCCAGCAGTCCCGGGACAGGGGGATCAGATACGCAGTATTTT. This chain uses TRBV5-1 with TRBJ2-3; TRBD1 matches at 11 bases. Germline CDR1 SGHRS, CDR2 YFSETQ. V gave up 5 bases and J gave up 4 bases; unmatched junction bases: 6. The CDR3 is made up of 15 amino acids.

V gene TRBV5-1 combines with J gene TRBJ2-5; perhaps TRBD2 as D (6 bases). The V gene lost 3 bases and the J gene lost 5 bases, with 29 bases spanning the gap. Germline V gives CDR1 SGHRS, CDR2 YFSETQ. This CDR3 has 19 residues. The CDR3: CASSSPTIYAGSNRETQYF. DNA for the CDR3: TGCGCCAGCAGCTCCCCAACAATATATGCGGGATCTAACAGGGAGACCCAGTACTTC.

V is TRBV7-9 and J is TRBJ1-1; D uncertain. V lost 2 bases and J lost 0, with 13 bases in between. CDR1 is SEHNR and CDR2 is FQNEAQ in the germline V gene (reference sequence). The CDR3 contains 16 residues. The CDR3 loop reads CASSLSGEVLNTEAFF. As DNA, the CDR3 is TGTGCCAGCAGCTTATCTGGGGAGGTCCTGAACACTGAAGCTTTCTTT. Combining the CDR3 with reference TRBV7-9 and TRBJ1-1 gives the whole variable domain DTGVSQNPRHKITKRGQNVTFRCDPISEHNRLYWYRQTLGQGPEFLTYFQNEAQLEKSRLLSDRFSAERPKGSFSTLEIQRTEQGDSAMYLCASSLSGEVLNTEAFFGQGTRLTVV.

The chain joins TRBV4-1 to TRBJ2-7, with 12 bases matching TRBD2. J was trimmed by 3 bases and V by 4 bases; bases with no gene match: 13. Germline V gene sequence: CDR1 MGHRA, CDR2 YSYEKL. This CDR3 has 18 residues. CDR3 coding DNA: TGCGCCAGCAGCCCGCCAGGACTAGCGGGGCCTCTCCTCTACGAGCAGTACTTC. Its protein product is CASSPPGLAGPLLYEQYF.